One and the same sample provided the 28 T cell receptor beta chains below, sequenced in a study of blood T cell repertoires in COVID-19. The protocol was immunoSEQ multiplex PCR, while the TCRdb copy is restricted to in-frame clones and leaves out a portion. The sample consists of under 150,000 clones, approximately 84% of them appearing once. The specimen was peripheral blood. These receptors all stem from a woman at least 80 years old in a cohort sampled during active or convalescent COVID-19.

V is TRBV28 and J is TRBJ1-5, with TRBD1 matching over 9 bases. V trimming: 6 bases; J trimming: 5 bases; junction bases outside the gene matches: 8. From germline, CDR1 is MDHEN and CDR2 SYDVKM. The CDR3 contains 15 residues. Here the CDR3 reads CASSNRGRLDQPQHF. DNA of the CDR3: TGTGCCAGCAGCAACAGGGGGCGCTTGGATCAGCCCCAGCATTTT.

The chain uses TRBV11-2 and TRBJ2-1; the D is unclear. Germline lookup yields CDR1 SGHAT and CDR2 FQNNGV. This CDR3 has 15 amino acids. V was pared by 1 base and J by 0 bases, with 7 bases between. The CDR3 coding sequence is TGTGCCAGCAGCTTAGTTCCTAGCTCCTACAATGAGCAGTTCTTC. This gives the protein CASSLVPSSYNEQFF.

The chain couples TRBV10-2 to TRBJ2-7; 7 bases match TRBD1. The CDR3 is 14 amino acids. In germline, CDR1 is WSHSY, CDR2 SAAADI. Trimming removed 5 bases from V and 4 bases from J; junction bases left unmatched: 8. DNA for the CDR3: TGCGCCAGCAGTAAAATGACAGGGTGGTACGAGCAGTACGTC. Amino acid sequence: CASSKMTGWYEQYV.

The gene calls are TRBV5-1 and TRBJ2-7; D possibly corresponds to TRBD1 (7 bases). Germline V gene data show CDR1 as SGHRS and CDR2 as YFSETQ. This CDR3 comprises 15 residues. V gave up 0 bases and J gave up 2 bases, with 12 bases separating them. For the CDR3, the DNA is TGCGCCAGCAGCTTGGGACAGGGAGGCACCTACGAGCAGTACTTC. Translation gives CASSLGQGGTYEQYF. Full variable domain (outside the CDR3, taken from reference TRBV5-1 and TRBJ2-7): KAGVTQTPRYLIKTRGQQVTLSCSPISGHRSVSWYQQTPGQGLQFLFEYFSETQRNKGNFPGRFSGRQFSNSRSEMNVSTLELGDSALYLCASSLGQGGTYEQYFGPGTRLTVT.

The genes are TRBV5-1 and TRBJ2-7, with TRBD2 matching 12 bases. CDR1 SGHRS and CDR2 YFSETQ come from the germline V gene. The CDR3 consists of 14 residues. The junction had 5 bases not matched to a gene; V was cut back by 3 bases and J by 7 bases. The DNA for the CDR3 is TGCGCCAGCAGCTCTAGCGGGGGGGCCCGAGAGCAGTACTTC. Translation gives CASSSSGGAREQYF.

The gene calls are TRBV18 and TRBJ2-7, with unresolved D. CDR3 length: 12 amino acids. V was shortened by 2 bases and J by 7 bases, with 9 bases between the two germline ends. CDR1 is KGHSH and CDR2 is LQKENI in the germline V gene. The CDR3 spells CASSPKRGEQYF. Written as DNA, the CDR3 is TGTGCCAGCTCACCAAAACGCGGAGAGCAGTACTTC.

The genes are TRBV21-1 and TRBJ2-4; TRBD2 was called by the table and not checked on the DNA. TRBV21-1 is shown as a pseudogene. This CDR3 has 15 residues. The CDR3 DNA sequence: TGTGCCAGCAGCCCGATGTGGCCCGGGGAAAACATTCAGTACTTC. This gives the protein CASSPMWPGENIQYF.

Only one count was recorded for this clone. The chain is built from TRBV7-2 and TRBJ2-1; D not certain. V shed 1 base and J shed 6 bases, with 19 bases lying between them. The CDR3 is 17 amino acids. The germline gives CDR1 SGHTA, CDR2 FQGNSA. The CDR3 is CASSLVGVLRTANEQFF. The CDR3 DNA is TGTGCCAGCAGCTTAGTTGGAGTGCTTCGTACGGCCAATGAGCAGTTCTTC.

Details on this clone: The sample has other DNA sequences that encode this CDR3 too. The rearrangement joins TRBV7-2 to TRBJ1-1, with 8 bases lining up with TRBD1. CDR3 size: 14 residues. The V segment lost 4 bases and the J segment 4 bases; nucleotides outside the gene matches: 5. Germline assignment: CDR1 SGHTA and CDR2 FQGNSA. CDR3 amino acids: CASSSDRGRTEAFF. CDR3 nucleotide sequence: TGTGCCAGCAGCTCCGACAGGGGACGCACTGAAGCTTTCTTT.

The gene calls are TRBV27 and TRBJ2-3, with a tentative D call TRBD2 (6 bases). This CDR3 contains 17 residues. Germline CDR1 is MNHEY and CDR2 is SMNVEV (reference sequence). The V end was cut by 6 bases, the J end by 5 bases, with 24 bases between. The CDR3 sequence: CASSHRRGLQLQDTQYF. CDR3 in DNA: TGTGCCAGCAGCCATCGCCGGGGACTCCAACTTCAAGATACGCAGTATTTT.

This chain links TRBV19 with TRBJ1-1; unclear D gene. The V end was cut by 5 bases, the J end by 1 base, with 14 bases between. The CDR3 consists of 15 residues. Germline CDR1 LNHDA, CDR2 SQIVND (reference sequence). The CDR3 DNA reads TGTGCCAGTAGTCCTGGGGTCGGAGGGAACACTGAAGCTTTCTTT. Protein: CASSPGVGGNTEAFF.

V and J are TRBV27 and TRBJ1-1; weak D call: TRBD1 (5 bases). Trimming cost V 2 bases and J 0 bases, with 7 bases left between them. The CDR3 sequence is 14 residues long. Germline V gene data show CDR1 as MNHEY and CDR2 as SMNVEV (reference sequence). The CDR3 DNA follows: TGTGCCAGCAGTTTAAGGGGTATGAACACTGAAGCTTTCTTT. It codes for CASSLRGMNTEAFF.

This rearrangement joins TRBV7-9 to TRBJ2-1, with 7 bases identical to TRBD1. This CDR3 is built from 14 residues. The J segment lost 6 bases and the V segment lost 9 bases, leaving 11 bases of the junction unmatched. Germline CDR1 and CDR2: SEHNR and FQNEAQ (reference sequence). CDR3 residues: CASQQTGMFNEQFF. DNA for the CDR3: TGTGCCAGTCAGCAGACAGGGATGTTCAATGAGCAGTTCTTC.

The J gene is TRBJ1-5, the V gene TRBV5-8; TRBD1 might be the D (5 bases). CDR3 length equals 14 residues. Germline CDR1 SGHTS, CDR2 YDEGEE. V lost 2 bases to trimming and J lost 4 bases, with 10 bases between them. The CDR3, as DNA: TGTGCCAGCAGCTTATCAGGGATGAATCAGCCCCAGCATTTT. Translating gives CASSLSGMNQPQHF.

This clone is classed as medium-sized. The V call is TRBV7-2, the J call TRBJ1-2, with 9 bases fitting TRBD1. The CDR3 has 15 amino acids. Per the germline V gene, CDR1 is SGHTA and CDR2 is FQGNSA. The junction had 16 bases not matched to a gene; V was cut back by 6 bases and J by 11 bases. As DNA, the CDR3 is TGTGCCAGCAGTCCCGGGACAGGGCTTCGAGGGGGATACACCTTC. As protein: CASSPGTGLRGGYTF.

CDR3 amino acids: CASSLRLASYNEQFF. CDR3 DNA sequence: TGTGCCAGCAGCTTAAGACTAGCCTCCTACAATGAGCAGTTCTTC. The chain combines TRBV11-1 with TRBJ2-1; 7 bases agree with TRBD2. The CDR3 spans 15 residues. Germline values: CDR1 SGHAT, CDR2 FQDESV (reference sequence). V was pared by 2 bases and J by 0 bases, with 1 base of the junction left unmatched.

V is TRBV24-1 and J is TRBJ1-3; weak D call: TRBD1 (5 bases). This CDR3 spans 15 amino acids. V was shortened by 8 bases and J by 4 bases, with 17 bases between the two germline ends. Germline V gene data show CDR1 as KGHDR and CDR2 as SFDVKD. The CDR3 loop is CATTQPWGTGNTIYF. The CDR3 nucleotides read TGTGCCACCACCCAACCTTGGGGCACGGGAAACACCATATATTTT.

This rearrangement joins TRBV23-1 to TRBJ1-2, with TRBD1 matching over 9 bases. TRBV23-1 belongs to the ORF category, with a function that is uncertain. With V trimmed by 0 bases and J by 3 bases, 11 bases remained unmatched. This CDR3 is 18 amino acids long. The CDR3 loop reads CASSQSATGGQRDYGYTF. CDR3 bases: TGCGCCAGCAGTCAATCTGCGACAGGGGGGCAAAGGGACTATGGCTACACCTTC.

The chain couples TRBV29-1 to TRBJ2-5, with 8 positions matching TRBD1. The germline V gene has CDR1 SQVTM and CDR2 ANQGSEA. There are 14 residues in the CDR3. The junction had 11 bases not matched to a gene; V was cut back by 6 bases and J by 5 bases. The CDR3 sequence is CSVPTGVNVETQYF. The DNA for the CDR3 is TGCAGCGTCCCGACAGGGGTTAACGTGGAGACCCAGTACTTC.

This chain uses TRBV7-2 with TRBJ1-2; D is perhaps TRBD1 (5 bases). In germline, CDR1 is SGHTA, CDR2 FQGNSA. There are 13 residues in the CDR3. Trimming left V 1 base short and J 4 bases short, with 7 bases between. This CDR3 is CASSLGGGYGYTF. In DNA, the CDR3 is TGTGCCAGCAGCTTAGGGGGGGGCTATGGCTACACCTTC.

This chain links TRBV7-8 with TRBJ1-5; TRBD1 matches at 7 bases. V shed 3 bases, J shed 5 bases, and the junction held 10 bases outside the gene matches. From germline, CDR1 is SGHVS and CDR2 FQNEAQ. This CDR3 contains 16 residues. The DNA of the CDR3 is TGTGCCAGCAGCTTTTTAAGGACAGGCAGGGATCAGCCCCAGCATTTT. Translation gives CASSFLRTGRDQPQHF.

The DNA for the CDR3 is TGTGCCACCAGCAGAGCCCTAGCGGGACGAAACGAGCAGTACTTC. Encoded protein: CATSRALAGRNEQYF. The chain combines TRBV15 with TRBJ2-7; 9 bases are shared with TRBD2. This CDR3 spans 15 amino acids. The V segment lost 1 base and the J segment 5 bases; nucleotides outside the gene matches: 6. Germline CDR1 reads LNHNV; CDR2 reads YYDKDF (reference sequence).

This chain links TRBV28 with TRBJ1-3, with a tentative D call TRBD1 (5 bases). CDR3 length: 17 amino acids. The V end was cut by 2 bases, the J end by 2 bases, with 16 bases between. Germline V gene lookup returns CDR1 MDHEN and CDR2 SYDVKM. The DNA for the CDR3 is TGTGCCAGCAGTTTAGGCGGGACGGCCAGGCCTGGAAACACCATATATTTT. It yields the protein CASSLGGTARPGNTIYF.

The V gene is TRBV7-8, the J gene TRBJ2-1; no clear D. V lost 3 bases and J 0 bases, leaving 18 bases between the germline ends. This CDR3 is 18 amino acids long. The germline V gene has CDR1 SGHVS and CDR2 FQNEAQ. The CDR3 nucleotides are TGTGCCAGCAGCTTCCCCCCCCAGCGAATCAGCTCCTACAATGAGCAGTTCTTC. Its translation is CASSFPPQRISSYNEQFF.

The chain joins TRBV19 to TRBJ1-4, with a tentative D call TRBD1 (5 bases). The CDR3 is 16 amino acids. Germline V CDR1 and CDR2: LNHDA, SQIVND (reference sequence). Trimming shortened V by 3 bases and J by 0 bases, and 11 bases separated the two germline ends. The CDR3 DNA reads as TGTGCCAGTAGTATTCGACAGAAAGCAACTAATGAAAAACTGTTTTTT. Amino acids: CASSIRQKATNEKLFF.

The chain joins TRBV12-3 or TRBV12-4 to TRBJ2-1, with D tentatively TRBD1 (6 bases). The CDR3 contains 13 residues. The V end lost 6 bases, the J end lost 6 bases, and 12 bases lay between the germline ends. The CDR3: CASSRTEGNEQFF. In DNA, the CDR3 is TGTGCCAGCAGCCGGACAGAAGGCAATGAGCAGTTCTTC.

The chain employs TRBV6-1 and TRBJ1-1; no definite D call. V lost 1 base, J lost 11 bases, and 20 bases lay in between. This CDR3 region has 15 residues. Germline CDR1 reads MNHNS; CDR2 reads SASEGT. Here the CDR3 DNA reads TGTGCCAGCAGTGAAGGAGCATTGAGTAGGCGGTCGGCTTTCTTT. It specifies CASSEGALSRRSAFF.

The CDR3 region is CASSQGSSNNEQFF. CDR3 DNA: TGCGCCAGCAGCCAAGGGTCTAGTAACAATGAGCAGTTCTTC. V is TRBV4-1 and J is TRBJ2-1; D gene ambiguous. The CDR3 is 14 residues long. The V gene lost 1 base and the J gene lost 5 bases, with 9 bases spanning the gap. The germline gives CDR1 MGHRA, CDR2 YSYEKL.